This record concerns one T cell receptor (beta chain) sequence. Participants reported their clinical history, and cohort assignment relied on those reports. Symptom resolution, clearance, or two negative PCRs marked the recovered donors of Cohort 3. Authors' analysis steps: Nucleated cell counts were estimated from reference gene primer amplification. Only in-frame clones appear in the TCRdb table, and some are missing; sequencing was by immunoSEQ multiplex PCR. For V, J and clone size, that table is used; D and trimming come from the DNA. The data hold 300,000 to 450,000 clones, with about 90% observed a single time. This record comes from a study of blood T cell repertoires in COVID-19. With 3 bases removed from V and 14 bases from J, the gap between germline ends came to 14 bases. The CDR3 length is 13 residues. Germline CDR1 KGHSH, CDR2 LQKENI.

Sequencing used PBMCs or T cells enriched from blood (not recorded which). The rearrangement uses TRBV18 and TRBJ1-6; weak D call: TRBD1 (5 bases). This TCR derives from a woman aged 25-40 years who had recovered from COVID-19. For the CDR3, the DNA is TGTGCCAGCTCACCGGGGGGGTCCGAGACCCTCCACTTT. It is translated as CASSPGGSETLHF.